Below, one T cell receptor beta chain is given with its context. The antigen is unknown. The PCR used 60 Vbeta and 13 Jbeta primers. The method was immunoSEQ multiplex PCR; TCRdb's version includes in-frame clones alone and lacks a portion of them. This sample yields roughly 140,000 clones, of which about 72% are seen a single time; over 2% belongs to the top ten. These data come from a study of cytomegalovirus exposure and HLA in healthy donors. Points from the study as a whole: Later analysis placed DRB1 highest and HLA-C lowest in TCR association rates, which differed by HLA locus. Some 17,000 TCR beta sequences were associated with HLA alleles at 0.05 false discovery rate in a later analysis.

The CDR3 consists of 13 residues. With 0 bases removed from V and 5 bases from J, the gap between germline ends came to 8 bases. Germline CDR1 and CDR2: ENHRY and SYGVKD. The V call is TRBV10-3, the J call TRBJ2-7; D is unclear. The sample taken for sequencing was PBMCs. The TCR comes from a man aged 40-49 years in good health and CMV-seronegative. In nucleotides, the CDR3 is TGTGCCATCAGTGAGTCGAGTGCCGACGAGCAGTACTTC. Translated, it gives CAISESSADEQYF.